These 17 T cell receptor beta chains share one sample of origin, sequenced in a study of blood T cells in healthy people across ages. Next came a second PCR, run for about 6 to 12 cycles, which used a sample-barcoded 5' primer along with a J-beta primer mix. MiXCR, applied by TCRdb to the 5' RACE reads, yields one record per CDR3 protein. The sample lists 1.8 million or so distinct CDR3 sequences, about two fifths occurring once. Sample: blood. The receptors here all came from a human donor in good health.

The chain is built from TRBV10-3 and TRBJ1-1; D perhaps matches TRBD1 (6 bases). This CDR3 is built from 15 residues. V dropped 4 bases and J dropped 2 bases, with 14 bases sitting between them. Germline values: CDR1 ENHRY, CDR2 SYGVKD. The CDR3 nucleotides read TGTGCCATCAGTGTGGGCAGGGGTGTAAACACTGAAGCTTTCTTT. Protein sequence: CAISVGRGVNTEAFF.

This clonotype was counted between two and nine times. V usage is TRBV28 and J usage is TRBJ2-1, with a weak D call TRBD1 (5 bases). Germline lookup yields CDR1 MDHEN and CDR2 SYDVKM. Trimming stripped 10 bases from V and 7 bases from J, with 11 bases between. The CDR3 length is 11 residues. The CDR3 coding sequence is TGTGCCACCAGGGTTTCGAATGAGCAGTTCTTC. Translation gives CATRVSNEQFF.

The chain recombines TRBV6-6 with TRBJ1-6, with a tentative D call TRBD1 (6 bases). Germline V gene data show CDR1 as MNHNY and CDR2 as SVGAGI (reference sequence). This CDR3 contains 14 residues. Trimming left V 5 bases short and J 7 bases short, with 12 bases between. The CDR3 region is CASSPGTLNSPLHF. DNA for the CDR3: TGTGCCAGCAGTCCCGGGACACTAAATTCACCCCTCCACTTT.

This clonotype was seen more than once but under ten times. The rearrangement links TRBV20-1 to TRBJ2-6; 7 positions match TRBD2. The CDR3 is 16 amino acids. Germline CDR1 and CDR2: DFQATT and SNEGSKA (reference sequence). V lost 6 bases, J lost 0 bases, and 8 bases stayed unmatched. The CDR3 is CSAGGRDGSGANVLTF. The CDR3 bases are TGCAGTGCCGGGGGGAGGGACGGCTCTGGGGCCAACGTCCTGACTTTC.

This chain connects TRBV27 to TRBJ1-4, with a possible D match to TRBD1 (5 bases). The CDR3 is 15 amino acids. Trimming removed 6 bases at V and 0 bases at J, with 11 bases between. CDR1 and CDR2 from the germline V gene are MNHEY and SMNVEV (reference sequence). The CDR3 loop is CASRMGVTTNEKLFF. Here the CDR3 DNA reads TGTGCCAGCAGGATGGGGGTTACAACTAATGAAAAACTGTTTTTT.

J is TRBJ2-7 and V is TRBV20-1; D possibly corresponds to TRBD1 (6 bases). Germline values: CDR1 DFQATT, CDR2 SNEGSKA (reference sequence). The V end was cut by 7 bases, the J end by 3 bases, with 16 bases between. CDR3 length: 13 amino acids. CDR3 in DNA: TGCAGTGTCCACCCGGGGACAAACTACGAGCAGTACTTC. Translating it yields CSVHPGTNYEQYF.

The chain is built from TRBV19 and TRBJ2-5; D ambiguous. The CDR3 is made up of 13 amino acids. Germline assignment: CDR1 LNHDA and CDR2 SQIVND (reference sequence). Deletions cut 4 bases from V and 3 bases from J, with 9 bases between. DNA for the CDR3: TGTGCCAGTAGTAGTCGGGCGGAAGAGACCCAGTACTTC. It codes for CASSSRAEETQYF.

This clonotype has at least ten counts. The chain combines TRBV10-3 with TRBJ2-3; 7 nucleotides align to TRBD1. From germline, CDR1 is ENHRY and CDR2 SYGVKD. After removal of 6 bases from V and 5 bases from J, the junction contained 5 bases not matched to a gene. The CDR3 runs 13 residues. The CDR3 bases are TGTGCCATCAGGGGGAACAGGGGAGATACGCAGTATTTT. Translation gives CAIRGNRGDTQYF.

The V gene is TRBV19, the J gene TRBJ2-1; 9 bases are a match to TRBD2. V shed 2 bases, J shed 5 bases, and the junction held 4 bases outside the gene matches. CDR3 length equals 15 residues. The germline CDR1 and CDR2 sequences are LNHDA and SQIVND (reference sequence). This CDR3 reads CASSIQRGANNEQFF. CDR3 nucleotides: TGTGCCAGTAGTATACAGCGGGGGGCGAACAATGAGCAGTTCTTC.

This clonotype has only a few counts. CDR3 amino acids: CASGGGVRAAETQYF. Here the CDR3 DNA reads TGTGCCAGCGGCGGGGGGGTTCGGGCGGCAGAGACCCAGTACTTC. The gene calls are TRBV11-2 and TRBJ2-5; 9 positions match TRBD2. The germline gives CDR1 SGHAT, CDR2 FQNNGV. The ends lost 8 bases at V and 4 bases at J; junction bases unmatched: 11. This CDR3 has 15 amino acids.

V and J are TRBV4-1 and TRBJ2-5; 8 bases match TRBD1. Germline loops: CDR1 MGHRA, CDR2 YSYEKL. This CDR3 has 15 residues. The J segment lost 5 bases and the V segment lost 3 bases, leaving 8 bases of the junction unmatched. The CDR3 region is CASSQLPTGVETQYF. For the CDR3, the DNA is TGCGCCAGCAGCCAGCTCCCGACAGGGGTGGAGACCCAGTACTTC.

This rearrangement joins TRBV7-9 to TRBJ1-1; 7 nucleotides align to TRBD1. V lost 11 bases to trimming and J lost 0 bases; unmatched junction nucleotides: 9. The CDR3 is made up of 14 amino acids. Germline CDR1 is SEHNR and CDR2 is FQNEAQ (reference sequence). The CDR3 nucleotides read TGTGCCGAAGAAGGGGGCTTGATGAACACTGAAGCTTTCTTT. This encodes CAEEGGLMNTEAFF.

This clonotype has a handful of counts. The CDR3 loop is CANSPLTGPTYEQYF. In nucleotides, the CDR3 is TGTGCCAACAGCCCTCTTACAGGTCCCACCTACGAGCAGTACTTC. This chain connects TRBV6-2 or TRBV6-3 to TRBJ2-7; D possibly corresponds to TRBD1 (5 bases). The germline V gene has CDR1 MNHEY and CDR2 SVGEGT. The CDR3 runs 15 residues. The V and J ends lost 10 bases and 2 bases respectively, with 21 bases between them.

Only one count was recorded for this clonotype. This chain joins TRBV5-5 and TRBJ1-1; D call uncertain. Germline CDR1 reads SGHKS; CDR2 reads YYEKEE (reference sequence). CDR3 size: 13 residues. Trimming stripped 4 bases from V and 7 bases from J, with 14 bases between. Here the CDR3 reads CASSPEGPGEAFF. The CDR3 DNA sequence: TGTGCCAGCAGCCCTGAGGGCCCCGGTGAAGCTTTCTTT.

To note about this clonotype: The junction differs from germline at one of its ends, possibly a read error. The gene calls are TRBV4-3 and TRBJ1-2, with 9 bases fitting TRBD1. CDR1 and CDR2 from the germline V gene are LGHNA and YSLEER. The CDR3 spans 18 residues. CDR3 loop: CASSQDWTGALLANGYIF. The CDR3, as DNA: TGCGCCAGCAGCCAAGATTGGACAGGGGCCCTCCTTGCCAACGGCTACATCTTC.

This clonotype was detected only once. The chain carries TRBV6-5 and TRBJ1-1; D is undetermined. The germline CDR1 and CDR2 sequences are MNHEY and SVGAGI. V gave up 6 bases and J gave up 6 bases, with 20 bases separating them. The CDR3 totals 15 residues. CDR3 nucleotide sequence: TGTGCCAGCAGCTATGGCCCAACCCTATCCTCTGAAGCTTTCTTT. Its protein product is CASSYGPTLSSEAFF.

The chain joins TRBV9 to TRBJ2-1; TRBD1 matches at 11 bases. The length of the CDR3 is 16 residues. V trimming: 3 bases; J trimming: 2 bases; junction bases outside the gene matches: 4. From germline, CDR1 is SGDLS and CDR2 YYNGEE. The CDR3 bases are TGTGCCAGCAGCGAGAGGGGACAGGGGGCCTACAATGAGCAGTTCTTC. It encodes CASSERGQGAYNEQFF.